Listed here are 21 T cell receptor beta chains from one sample, sequenced in a study of shared clonotypes between healthy human individuals. Profiling relied on immunoSEQ multiplex PCR, and the TCRdb table lists in-frame clones only, not all of them. Here the sample spans about 2,500,000 clones, around nine tenths being singletons. What was sequenced was naive CD4+ T cells sorted from blood. Documented subset: CD45RA+ positively selected. The receptors originated from a man between 18 and 35 years old in good health.

This clone came up a few times. The J gene is TRBJ1-1, the V gene TRBV2; TRBD1 aligns across 8 bases. CDR3 length: 15 residues. The V gene's germline CDR1 is SNHLY and CDR2 FYNNEI. The trim removed 1 base at V and 1 base at J, leaving 2 bases unmatched. CDR3 DNA: TGTGCCAGCAGTGAAGGAGGGACAGGGAACACTGAAGCTTTCTTT. Translated, it gives CASSEGGTGNTEAFF.

CDR3 protein: CASSPERDRGYTGELFF. DNA of the CDR3: TGTGCCAGCTCACCGGAACGGGACAGGGGCTACACCGGGGAGCTGTTTTTT. The rearrangement links TRBV18 to TRBJ2-2, with 10 bases aligning to TRBD1. Germline CDR1 and CDR2: KGHSH and LQKENI. The CDR3 sequence is 17 residues long. Losses at the gene ends were 3 bases for V and 3 bases for J; bases not matched to a gene: 7.

The V call is TRBV4-1, the J call TRBJ2-2, with 7 positions matching TRBD1. V was clipped by 0 bases and J by 2 bases; unmatched bases: 6. In germline, CDR1 is MGHRA, CDR2 YSYEKL. This CDR3 spans 17 amino acids. The CDR3 loop is CASSQDAGGRNTGELFF. DNA for the CDR3: TGCGCCAGCAGCCAAGACGCAGGGGGTAGAAACACCGGGGAGCTGTTTTTT.

The chain links TRBV5-1 to TRBJ2-1; 10 bases fit TRBD1. CDR1 SGHRS and CDR2 YFSETQ come from the germline V gene. The junction had 6 bases not matched to a gene; V was cut back by 8 bases and J by 7 bases. This CDR3 spans 13 amino acids. CDR3 region: CASRLGQGNEQFF. The CDR3 coding sequence is TGCGCCAGTAGATTGGGACAGGGGAATGAGCAGTTCTTC.

Only one count was recorded for this clone. This rearrangement joins TRBV6-1 to TRBJ1-1; possible D gene TRBD1, 6 bases. Trimming took off 4 bases at V and 0 bases at J, with 9 bases between the two ends. From germline, CDR1 is MNHNS and CDR2 SASEGT. This CDR3 region has 14 residues. As DNA, the CDR3 is TGTGCCAGCAGTGCACAGGGTTTGAACACTGAAGCTTTCTTT. It encodes CASSAQGLNTEAFF.

The chain is built from TRBV28 and TRBJ2-6; a weak D match, TRBD2 (6 bases). The V and J ends lost 6 bases and 6 bases respectively, with 18 bases between them. CDR1 and CDR2 (germline): MDHEN, SYDVKM. This CDR3 is 16 amino acids long. The CDR3 is CASRGVWGVKANVLTF. The CDR3 DNA reads TGTGCCAGCAGGGGTGTATGGGGGGTCAAGGCCAACGTCCTGACTTTC.

V and J are TRBV5-4 and TRBJ1-1, with D possibly being TRBD1 (6 bases). Germline values: CDR1 SGHNT, CDR2 YYREEE (reference sequence). The length of the CDR3 is 16 residues. Trimming shortened V by 4 bases and J by 4 bases, and 20 bases separated the two germline ends. CDR3 residues: CASSRGATRDGTEAFF. The CDR3 nucleotides read TGTGCCAGCAGCCGGGGGGCGACGAGGGACGGCACTGAAGCTTTCTTT.

The rearrangement joins TRBV30 to TRBJ1-4; TRBD1 might be the D (5 bases). The V gene's germline CDR1 is GTSNPN and CDR2 SVGIG (reference sequence). CDR3 length equals 13 residues. The ends were cut back, 1 base at V and 8 bases at J, with 11 bases in the middle. In nucleotides, the CDR3 is TGTGCCTGGAGTGGTCGGACAAACGAAAAACTGTTTTTT. As protein: CAWSGRTNEKLFF.

The rearrangement uses TRBV10-3 and TRBJ1-6; a weak D match, TRBD1 (6 bases). V was clipped by 2 bases and J by 6 bases, with 17 bases between them. Germline loops: CDR1 ENHRY, CDR2 SYGVKD. The CDR3 covers 17 residues. Written as DNA, the CDR3 is TGTGCCATCAGTGAGAGCCCAAGACAAGGGGGTAATTCACCCCTCCACTTT. As protein: CAISESPRQGGNSPLHF.

The rearrangement joins TRBV15 to TRBJ1-5, with 7 bases that match TRBD1. Germline loops: CDR1 LNHNV, CDR2 YYDKDF (reference sequence). V lost 7 bases, J lost 0 bases, and 9 bases stayed unmatched. This CDR3 region has 16 residues. Here the CDR3 reads CATNTLGGHSNQPQHF. CDR3 sequence (DNA): TGTGCCACCAACACCCTAGGGGGCCATAGCAATCAGCCCCAGCATTTT.

The chain has TRBV12-1 and TRBJ2-7; the D call of TRBD2 is as the table states it, not checked on the DNA. TRBV12-1 is a pseudogene segment. The CDR3 is made up of 18 amino acids. The DNA for the CDR3 is TGTGCCAGCAGCCCCGAAAAGGGACTAGCGGGAGGCTCCTACGAGCAGTACTTC. Its protein is CASSPEKGLAGGSYEQYF.

V gene TRBV5-1 combines with J gene TRBJ2-7; D is perhaps TRBD1 (6 bases). The CDR3 has 13 residues. CDR1 is SGHRS, CDR2 YFSETQ, per germline. Trimming shortened V by 0 bases and J by 5 bases, and 9 bases separated the two germline ends. This CDR3 reads CASSLVGANEQYF. The CDR3 DNA reads as TGCGCCAGCAGCTTGGTGGGGGCCAACGAGCAGTACTTC.

The chain is built from TRBV11-2 and TRBJ2-1, with 8 bases matching TRBD1. The CDR3 consists of 16 residues. Germline V CDR1 and CDR2: SGHAT, FQNNGV. V shed 4 bases and J 4 bases; nucleotides not matched to a gene: 9. CDR3 bases: TGTGCCAGCAGCTCACGAAGGGACAGGCAATACAATGAGCAGTTCTTC. Protein: CASSSRRDRQYNEQFF.

The V call is TRBV5-1, the J call TRBJ2-5; TRBD2 agrees at 11 bases. This CDR3 has 16 residues. CDR1 is SGHRS, CDR2 YFSETQ, per germline. V lost 4 bases and J lost 1; bases outside the gene matches: 6. The CDR3 is CASSRPSGGSQETQYF. The CDR3 DNA follows: TGCGCCAGCAGCCGACCTAGCGGGGGGTCCCAAGAGACCCAGTACTTC.

The chain is built from TRBV7-2 and TRBJ2-3; 7 positions match TRBD2. This CDR3 is built from 15 residues. From germline, CDR1 is SGHTA and CDR2 FQGNSA. The ends lost 6 bases at V and 4 bases at J; junction bases unmatched: 10. As DNA, the CDR3 is TGTGCCAGCAGTCCATACGGGACTACCTCAGATACGCAGTATTTT. It yields the protein CASSPYGTTSDTQYF.

In this sample, this clone turned up once. The V call is TRBV7-8, the J call TRBJ2-6, with TRBD2 matching over 11 bases. Germline CDR1 and CDR2: SGHVS and FQNEAQ. J gave up 3 bases and V 7 bases, and 8 bases lay outside the gene matches. The CDR3 spans 17 residues. CDR3 sequence reads: CASTSSGGAFGANVLTF. The CDR3 DNA is TGTGCCAGCACCAGTAGCGGGGGGGCCTTTGGGGCCAACGTCCTGACTTTC.

The J gene is TRBJ2-7, the V gene TRBV6-1, with 9 bases aligning to TRBD1. The germline CDR1 and CDR2 sequences are MNHNS and SASEGT. CDR3 size: 13 residues. V lost 8 bases to trimming and J lost 3 bases; unmatched junction nucleotides: 5. CDR3: CASGRGQGYEQYF. The CDR3 coding sequence is TGTGCCAGCGGGCGGGGACAGGGCTACGAGCAGTACTTC.

The V and J genes are TRBV10-1 and TRBJ1-1, with D perhaps TRBD1 (5 bases). Trimming left V 10 bases short and J 3 bases short, with 15 bases between. This CDR3 comprises 13 residues. The V gene's germline CDR1 is WNHNN and CDR2 SYGVQD (reference sequence). In DNA form, the CDR3 reads TGCGCCACCCGTCGGCTCAGGGACACTGAAGCTTTCTTT. Translating gives CATRRLRDTEAFF.

This clone was counted between two and nine times. The chain uses TRBV10-3 and TRBJ1-4; the D is unclear. In germline, CDR1 is ENHRY, CDR2 SYGVKD. The V end lost 4 bases, the J end lost 3 bases, and 6 bases lay between the germline ends. This CDR3 region has 13 residues. CDR3 bases: TGTGCCATCAGTGTAGGATCTAATGAAAAACTGTTTTTT. Translating gives CAISVGSNEKLFF.

As regards this clone: The same CDR3 also results from other DNA sequences found in this sample. CDR3 amino acids: CASSLAGAGNEKLFF. CDR3 nucleotides: TGCGCCAGCAGCCTCGCCGGGGCGGGGAATGAAAAACTGTTTTTT. V gene TRBV5-1 combines with J gene TRBJ1-4, with D perhaps TRBD1 (5 bases). V was trimmed by 4 bases and J by 5 bases, leaving 15 bases between them. Per germline, CDR1 SGHRS and CDR2 YFSETQ. This CDR3 is built from 15 residues.

This chain joins TRBV6-4 and TRBJ1-2, with TRBD1 identical over 10 bases. The CDR3 is 15 residues long. Germline CDR1 MRHNA, CDR2 SNTAGT. Trimming took 3 bases from V and 7 from J; bases not matched to a gene: 8. The CDR3 spells CASSEGTGVETGYTF. CDR3 coding DNA: TGTGCCAGCAGTGAGGGGACAGGGGTGGAAACTGGCTACACCTTC.